Here is one TCR beta chain with its context. Its antigen remains unknown. The sample comes from a study of T cell responses to AZD1222 COVID-19 vaccine. Looking at the study overall: Whether given at about 4 or about 12 weeks, second doses were pooled.

CDR3 size: 15 residues. Trimming removed 0 bases from V and 8 bases from J, with 15 bases in between. Germline lookup yields CDR1 SGDLS and CDR2 YYNGEE. Sequencing was performed with immunoSEQ multiplex PCR; in TCRdb, only in-frame clones are kept and a portion is missing. Of approximately 150,000 clones listed, roughly nine tenths are singletons. General observations from the study: The sample set comprised mostly white British donors with more females, and clonal diversity was possibly underestimated. Vaccination with two AZD1222 doses was followed by a rise in Spike-specific TCR breadth and depth. The peak T cell response came first, and repertoires were sampled only after it.

The rearrangement joins TRBV9 to TRBJ2-1; a possible D gene is TRBD2 (7 bases). The sequencing used peripheral blood, collected on day 0 of AZD1222 vaccination. This TCR was sampled from an adult in good health. CDR3: CASSVGGGANDEQFF. In nucleotides, the CDR3 is TGTGCCAGCAGCGTAGGTGGGGGGGCCAACGATGAGCAGTTCTTC.